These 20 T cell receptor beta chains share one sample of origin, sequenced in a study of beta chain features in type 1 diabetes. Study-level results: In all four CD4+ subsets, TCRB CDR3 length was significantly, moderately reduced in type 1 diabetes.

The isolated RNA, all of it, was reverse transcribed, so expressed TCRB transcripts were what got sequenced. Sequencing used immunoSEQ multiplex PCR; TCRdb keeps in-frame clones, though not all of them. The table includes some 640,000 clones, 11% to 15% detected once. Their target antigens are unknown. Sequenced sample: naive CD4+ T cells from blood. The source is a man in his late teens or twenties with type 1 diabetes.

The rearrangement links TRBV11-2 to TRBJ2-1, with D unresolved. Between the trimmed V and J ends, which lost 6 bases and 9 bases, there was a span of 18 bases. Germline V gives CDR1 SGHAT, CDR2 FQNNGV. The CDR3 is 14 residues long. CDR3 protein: CASSHYGSYFEQFF. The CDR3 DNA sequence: TGTGCCAGCAGTCATTACGGGTCGTATTTTGAGCAGTTCTTC.

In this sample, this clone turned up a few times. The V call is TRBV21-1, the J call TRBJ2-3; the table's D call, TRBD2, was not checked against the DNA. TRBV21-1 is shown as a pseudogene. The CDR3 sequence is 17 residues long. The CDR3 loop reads CASSAAAMALSTDTQYF. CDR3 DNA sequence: TGTGCCAGCAGCGCGGCGGCAATGGCCCTCAGCACAGATACGCAGTATTTT.

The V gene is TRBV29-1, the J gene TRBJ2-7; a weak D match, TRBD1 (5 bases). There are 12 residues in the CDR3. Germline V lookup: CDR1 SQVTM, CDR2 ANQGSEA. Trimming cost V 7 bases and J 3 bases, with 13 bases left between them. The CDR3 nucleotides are TGCAGCGCCCTCCAGGGTGTCTACGAGCAGTACTTC. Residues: CSALQGVYEQYF.

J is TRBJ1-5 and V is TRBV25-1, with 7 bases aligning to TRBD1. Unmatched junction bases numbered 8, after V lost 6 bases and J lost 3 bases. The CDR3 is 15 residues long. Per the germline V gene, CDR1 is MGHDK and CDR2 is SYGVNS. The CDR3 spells CASSPQGGNNQPQHF. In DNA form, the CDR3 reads TGTGCCAGCAGCCCCCAGGGGGGGAACAATCAGCCCCAGCATTTT.

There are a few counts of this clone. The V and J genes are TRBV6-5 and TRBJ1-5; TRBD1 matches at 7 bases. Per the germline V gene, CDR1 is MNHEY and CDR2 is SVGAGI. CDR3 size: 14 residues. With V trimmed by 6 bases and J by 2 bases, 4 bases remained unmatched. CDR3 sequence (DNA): TGTGCCAGCAGCTCCGGGACAGGCAATCAGCCCCAGCATTTT. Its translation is CASSSGTGNQPQHF.

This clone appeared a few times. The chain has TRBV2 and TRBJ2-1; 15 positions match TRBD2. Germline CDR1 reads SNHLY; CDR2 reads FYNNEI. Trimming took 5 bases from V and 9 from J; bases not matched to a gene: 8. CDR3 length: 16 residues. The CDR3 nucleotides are TGTGCCAGCAGTCCCGGACTAGCGGGGGGGCGTGGTGAGCAGTTCTTC. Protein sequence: CASSPGLAGGRGEQFF.

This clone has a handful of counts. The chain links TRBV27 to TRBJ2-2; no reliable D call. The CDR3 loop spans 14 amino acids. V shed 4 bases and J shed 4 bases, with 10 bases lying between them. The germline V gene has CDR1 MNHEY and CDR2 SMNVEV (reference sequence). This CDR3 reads CASSSRWPTGELFF. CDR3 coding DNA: TGTGCCAGCAGTTCCCGTTGGCCCACCGGGGAGCTGTTTTTT.

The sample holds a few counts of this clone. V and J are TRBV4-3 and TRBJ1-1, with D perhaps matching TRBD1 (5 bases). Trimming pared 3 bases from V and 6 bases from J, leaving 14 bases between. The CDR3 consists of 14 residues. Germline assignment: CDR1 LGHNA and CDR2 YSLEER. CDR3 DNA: TGCGCCAGCAGCCAGCGCGCAGGGAGATCTGAAGCTTTCTTT. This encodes CASSQRAGRSEAFF.

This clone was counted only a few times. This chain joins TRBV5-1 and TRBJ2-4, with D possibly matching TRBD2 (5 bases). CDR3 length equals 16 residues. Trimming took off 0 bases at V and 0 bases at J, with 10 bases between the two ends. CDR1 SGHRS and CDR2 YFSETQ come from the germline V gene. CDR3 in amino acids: CASSLGPGIAKNIQYF. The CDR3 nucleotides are TGCGCCAGCAGCTTGGGTCCGGGAATAGCCAAAAACATTCAGTACTTC.

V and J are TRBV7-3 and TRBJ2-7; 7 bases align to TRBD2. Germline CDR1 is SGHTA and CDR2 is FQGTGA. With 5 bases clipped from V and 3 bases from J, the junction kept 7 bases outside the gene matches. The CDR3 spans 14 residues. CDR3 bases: TGTGCCAGCAGCCTCCAAAGCGGGAACTACGAGCAGTACTTC. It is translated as CASSLQSGNYEQYF.

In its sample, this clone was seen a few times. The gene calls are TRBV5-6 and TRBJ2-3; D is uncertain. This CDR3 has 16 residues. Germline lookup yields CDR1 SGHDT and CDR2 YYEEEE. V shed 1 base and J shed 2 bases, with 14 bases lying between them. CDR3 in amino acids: CASSLQADFTTDTQYF. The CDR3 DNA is TGTGCCAGCAGCTTGCAGGCAGACTTTACCACAGATACGCAGTATTTT.

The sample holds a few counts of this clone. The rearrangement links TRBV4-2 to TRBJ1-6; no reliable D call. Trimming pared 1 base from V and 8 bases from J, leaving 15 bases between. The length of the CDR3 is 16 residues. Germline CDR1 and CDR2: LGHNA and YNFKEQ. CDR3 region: CASSQGGGRSHSPLHF. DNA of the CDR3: TGTGCCAGCAGCCAAGGAGGAGGTAGGTCGCATTCACCCCTCCACTTT.

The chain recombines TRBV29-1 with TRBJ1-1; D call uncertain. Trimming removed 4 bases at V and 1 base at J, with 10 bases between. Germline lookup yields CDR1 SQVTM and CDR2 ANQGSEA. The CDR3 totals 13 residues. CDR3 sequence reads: CSVVAPGNTEAFF. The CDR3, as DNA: TGCAGCGTTGTGGCACCGGGGAACACTGAAGCTTTCTTT.

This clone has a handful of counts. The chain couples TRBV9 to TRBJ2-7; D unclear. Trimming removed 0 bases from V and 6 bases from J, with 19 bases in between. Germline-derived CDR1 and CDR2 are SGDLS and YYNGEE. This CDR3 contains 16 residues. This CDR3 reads CASSVASAGQEGEQYF. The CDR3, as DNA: TGTGCCAGCAGCGTAGCTAGTGCAGGCCAGGAAGGCGAGCAGTACTTC.

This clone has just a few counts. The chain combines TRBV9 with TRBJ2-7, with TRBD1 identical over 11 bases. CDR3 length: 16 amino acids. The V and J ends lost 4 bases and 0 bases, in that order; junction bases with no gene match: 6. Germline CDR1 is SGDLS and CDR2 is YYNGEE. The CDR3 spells CASSPRGQGVSYEQYF. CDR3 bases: TGTGCCAGCAGCCCCCGGGGACAGGGGGTCTCCTACGAGCAGTACTTC.

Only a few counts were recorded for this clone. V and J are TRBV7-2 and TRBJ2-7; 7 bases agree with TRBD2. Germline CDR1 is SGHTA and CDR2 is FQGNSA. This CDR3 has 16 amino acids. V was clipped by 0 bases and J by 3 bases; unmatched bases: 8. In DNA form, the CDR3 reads TGTGCCAGCAGCTTAGCTGGCGGGAGTACTTACTACGAGCAGTACTTC. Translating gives CASSLAGGSTYYEQYF.

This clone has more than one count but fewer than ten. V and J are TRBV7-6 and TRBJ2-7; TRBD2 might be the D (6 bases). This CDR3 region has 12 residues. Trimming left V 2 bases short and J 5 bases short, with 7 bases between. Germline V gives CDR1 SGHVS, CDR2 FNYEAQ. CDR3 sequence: CASSLWEDEQYF. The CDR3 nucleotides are TGTGCCAGCAGCTTATGGGAGGACGAGCAGTACTTC.

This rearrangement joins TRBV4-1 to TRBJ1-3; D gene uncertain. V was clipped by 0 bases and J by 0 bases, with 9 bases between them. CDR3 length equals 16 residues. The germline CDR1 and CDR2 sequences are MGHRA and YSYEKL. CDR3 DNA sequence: TGCGCCAGCAGCCAAGAAGCGGGGTTCTCTGGAAACACCATATATTTT. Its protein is CASSQEAGFSGNTIYF.

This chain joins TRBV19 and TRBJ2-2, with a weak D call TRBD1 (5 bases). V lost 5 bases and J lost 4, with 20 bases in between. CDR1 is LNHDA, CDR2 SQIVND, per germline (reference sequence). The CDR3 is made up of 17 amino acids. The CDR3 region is CASSSDDSPSPTGELFF. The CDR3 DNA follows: TGTGCCAGTAGTTCCGACGACAGTCCCTCCCCCACCGGGGAGCTGTTTTTT.

In DNA form, the CDR3 reads TGTGCCTGGAGTGCAACAGGGGTGACGCCCCAGCATTTT. Its protein product is CAWSATGVTPQHF. The V and J genes are TRBV30 and TRBJ1-5; TRBD1 aligns across 7 bases. V lost 1 base, J lost 9 bases, and 6 bases stayed unmatched. The length of the CDR3 is 13 residues. The V gene's germline CDR1 is GTSNPN and CDR2 SVGIG (reference sequence).